A selection of T cell receptor beta chains follows, all from one sample in a study of beta chain features in type 1 diabetes. Sequenced by immunoSEQ multiplex PCR; TCRdb stores in-frame clones only, minus some. This sample has 850,000 to 900,000 clones; 15% to 20% occur once, and the top ten carry 0.02% to 0.025%. Sequenced material: naive CD4+ T cells from blood. All receptors come from a woman between 18 and 29 years old in good health. Each CDR3 is given with its conserved first and last residue. Fields, in order: clone size, V gene, D gene, J gene, CDR3 protein, CDR3 DNA. D genes are given only for firm matches. Clone sizes are given selectively: once, few, many, or a class where the clone is expanded.

>few|TRBV10-1|NA|TRBJ2-7
CASSDSSYEQYF
TGCGCCAGCAGTGACAGCTCCTACGAGCAGTACTTC
>NA|TRBV5-5|NA|TRBJ2-7
CASSLDRAAYEQYF
TGTGCCAGCAGCTTGGACAGGGCTGCCTACGAGCAGTACTTC
>few|TRBV6-1|NA|TRBJ2-3
CASSRPGSTDTQYF
TGTGCCAGCAGTCGGCCGGGTAGCACAGATACGCAGTATTTT
>NA|TRBV11-2|TRBD1|TRBJ1-2
CASSPTGAVSGYTF
TGTGCCAGCAGCCCGACAGGGGCTGTCTCTGGCTACACCTTC
>NA|TRBV2|NA|TRBJ2-7
CASGRRGSYEQYF
TGTGCCAGCGGTAGAAGGGGCTCCTACGAGCAGTACTTC
>NA|TRBV9|NA|TRBJ2-3
CASTSGNTDTQYF
TGTGCCAGCACCTCCGGCAACACAGATACGCAGTATTTT
>once|TRBV7-3|NA|TRBJ2-3
CASSLGAFPPTDTQYF
TGTGCCAGCAGCTTGGGAGCCTTCCCCCCCACAGATACGCAGTATTTT
>few|TRBV2|NA|TRBJ1-1
CASRLTEAFF
TGTGCCAGCAGGCTCACTGAAGCTTTCTTT
>NA|TRBV5-1|NA|TRBJ2-7
CASSPFQGTSYEQYF
TGCGCCAGCAGCCCCTTCCAGGGGACGTCCTACGAGCAGTACTTC
>NA|TRBV9|NA|TRBJ1-2
CASSVEGSGQLYGYTF
TGTGCCAGCAGCGTAGAGGGCAGTGGGCAGCTCTATGGCTACACCTTC
>few|TRBV7-2|TRBD1|TRBJ1-2
CASSLARGHGYTF
TGTGCCAGCAGCTTAGCCAGGGGGCATGGCTACACCTTC